This T cell receptor beta chain was captured in a study of CD8+ T cells in alopecia areata. Study observations and caveats: Clonality exceeded that of normal scalp in lesional scalp, most notably in alopecia totalis/universalis. Given one nonresponder, whether baseline CD8+ expansion relates to response remains uncertain.

Treatment indicated: oral pan-JAK inhibitor, 5-10 mg twice daily. The CDR3 extends over 13 amino acids. Germline loops: CDR1 SEHNR, CDR2 FQNEAQ (reference sequence). V was trimmed by 1 base and J by 2 bases, leaving 5 bases between them. Following extraction, RNA underwent reverse transcription to cDNA, which served as the sequencing template. Measured with immunoSEQ multiplex PCR; TCRdb has only the in-frame clones, and not every one. The sample has over 150,000 clones; around 60% are singletons. Regarding this clone: Antigen: not known.

J is TRBJ2-5 and V is TRBV7-9; no clear D. The origin of this receptor is a human donor with alopecia areata. This material consisted of CD4+ T cells sorted from blood, taken at week 24, from a patient treated with tofacitinib. CDR3 coding DNA: TGTGCCAGCAGCTTAGGACGACAAGAGACCCAGTACTTC. Protein product: CASSLGRQETQYF.